Listed here is a single T cell receptor beta chain. Its antigen is still unknown. The data belong to a study of blood T cells in healthy people across ages. Study-wide points: For the donors, CMV status was unknown and possibly confounded expanded clonotype changes.

Isolated per sample were at least 7 million PBMCs. Germline CDR1 is SGHKS and CDR2 is YYEKEE (reference sequence). Unmatched junction bases numbered 7, after V lost 6 bases and J lost 7 bases. The CDR3 covers 14 residues. PCR was performed a second time for about 7 to 12 cycles using a sample-barcoded 5' primer and a J-beta primer mix. With 12 random nucleotides, a template-switch adaptor tagged each individual cDNA molecule. Per sample, CDR3-containing paired-end reads numbered at least 2.5 million. MiXCR, run by TCRdb on the 5' RACE reads, gives a single entry per CDR3 protein. The sample has around 970,000 distinct CDR3 sequences; 51% are singletons.

Source material: blood. This chain connects TRBV5-5 to TRBJ2-7, with 13 nucleotides matching TRBD2. The receptor comes from a woman aged 60-75 years in good health. DNA for the CDR3: TGTGCCAGCAAACTAGCGGGAGGGCCATGGGAGCAGTACTTC. Residues: CASKLAGGPWEQYF.